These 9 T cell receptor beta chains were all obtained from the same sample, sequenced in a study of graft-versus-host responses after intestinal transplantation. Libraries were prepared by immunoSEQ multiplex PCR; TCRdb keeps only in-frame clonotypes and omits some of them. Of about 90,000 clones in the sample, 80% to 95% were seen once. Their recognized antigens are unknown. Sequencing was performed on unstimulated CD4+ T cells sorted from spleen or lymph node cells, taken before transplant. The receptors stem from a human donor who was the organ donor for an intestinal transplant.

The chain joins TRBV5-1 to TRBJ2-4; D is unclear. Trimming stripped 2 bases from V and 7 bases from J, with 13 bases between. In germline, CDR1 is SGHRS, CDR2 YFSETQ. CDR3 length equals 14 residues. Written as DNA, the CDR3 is TGCGCCAGCAGCTTCGGCACCTACGGGAACATTCAGTACTTC. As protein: CASSFGTYGNIQYF.

CDR3 sequence reads: CASSHLGQGKNEQFF. The DNA of the CDR3 is TGCGCCAGCAGCCACCTGGGACAGGGGAAAAATGAGCAGTTCTTC. This chain uses TRBV4-1 with TRBJ2-1; 10 nucleotides line up with TRBD1. The CDR3 length is 15 residues. V lost 3 bases, J lost 7 bases, and 6 bases stayed unmatched. Germline assignment: CDR1 MGHRA and CDR2 YSYEKL.

The DNA of the CDR3 is TGTGCCAGCAGTGAAGACAGGGAGGGCTACACCTTC. This sequence encodes CASSEDREGYTF. The chain has TRBV28 and TRBJ1-2, with TRBD1 matching over 7 bases. With V trimmed by 5 bases and J by 8 bases, 5 bases remained unmatched. The CDR3 runs to 12 residues. The germline V gene encodes CDR1 MDHEN and CDR2 SYDVKM.

DNA for the CDR3: TGTGCCATCAGTTGGGAGGACTACGAGCAGTACTTC. Its protein product is CAISWEDYEQYF. The chain has TRBV10-3 and TRBJ2-5; D possibly corresponds to TRBD2 (6 bases). The assigned J gene may be wrong: the sequence end matches TRBJ2-7 better. Looked up from germline, CDR1 is ENHRY and CDR2 is SYGVKD. CDR3 length equals 12 residues.

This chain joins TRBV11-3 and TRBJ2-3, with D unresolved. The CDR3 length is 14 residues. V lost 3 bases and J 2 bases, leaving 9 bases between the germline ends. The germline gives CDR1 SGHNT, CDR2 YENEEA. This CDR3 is CASSLSGYTDTQYF. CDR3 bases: TGTGCCAGCAGCTTGTCAGGCTACACAGATACGCAGTATTTT.

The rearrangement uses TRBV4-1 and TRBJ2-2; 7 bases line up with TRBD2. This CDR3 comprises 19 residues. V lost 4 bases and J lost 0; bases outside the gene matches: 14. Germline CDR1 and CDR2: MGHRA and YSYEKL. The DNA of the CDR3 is TGCGCCAGCAGCCCCCCCCTCTGGCGGGAGCCGTCGAACACCGGGGAGCTGTTTTTT. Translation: CASSPPLWREPSNTGELFF.

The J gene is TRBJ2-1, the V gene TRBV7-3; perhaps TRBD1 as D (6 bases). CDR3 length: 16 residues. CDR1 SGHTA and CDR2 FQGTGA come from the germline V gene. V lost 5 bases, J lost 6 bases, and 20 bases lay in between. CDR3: CASSEKDSGALNEQFF. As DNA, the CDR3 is TGTGCCAGCAGCGAGAAGGATTCAGGGGCACTCAATGAGCAGTTCTTC.

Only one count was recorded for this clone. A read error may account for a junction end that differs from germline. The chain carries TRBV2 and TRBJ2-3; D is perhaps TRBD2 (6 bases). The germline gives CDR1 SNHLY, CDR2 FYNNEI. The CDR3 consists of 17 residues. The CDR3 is CASIESGLTPVTDTQYF. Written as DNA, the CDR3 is TGTGCCAGCATTGAAAGCGGGTTAACTCCGGTGACAGATACGCAGTATTTT.

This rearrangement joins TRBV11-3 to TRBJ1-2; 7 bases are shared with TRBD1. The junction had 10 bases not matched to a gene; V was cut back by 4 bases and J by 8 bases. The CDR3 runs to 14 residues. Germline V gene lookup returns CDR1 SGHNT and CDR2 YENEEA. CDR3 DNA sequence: TGTGCCAGCAGCTCCCGACAGGGTCTAGGAGGCTACACCTTC. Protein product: CASSSRQGLGGYTF.